This entry features one TCR beta chain sequence. No antigen is known for it. The ends were cut back, 5 bases at V and 4 bases at J, with 11 bases in the middle. This CDR3 region has 13 residues. Per the germline V gene, CDR1 is LNHDA and CDR2 is SQIVND (reference sequence). The sample belongs to a study of OX40 agonist ivuxolimab in advanced cancers. This table comes from immunoSEQ multiplex PCR, and its TCRdb copy is limited to in-frame clones, with some not included. The table lists some 100,000 clones, around nine tenths of them singletons. Study conclusions and caveats: Expanded clones tended on average to be more numerous among CD8+ T cells than CD4+.

The source was CD4+ or CD8+ T cells sorted from blood, collected in a trial of the OX40 agonist ivuxolimab. The TCR comes from an adult with an advanced solid tumor such as melanoma, head and neck, liver or kidney cancer. This chain uses TRBV19 with TRBJ1-1; D unresolved. The CDR3 region is CASSEGWGTEAFF. The DNA of the CDR3 is TGTGCCAGTAGTGAGGGATGGGGCACTGAAGCTTTCTTT. The whole variable domain, filled in from reference TRBV19 and TRBJ1-1, reads DGGITQSPKYLFRKEGQNVTLSCEQNLNHDAMYWYRQDPGQGLRLIYYSQIVNDFQKGDIAEGYSVSREKKESFPLTVTSAQKNPTAFYLCASSEGWGTEAFFGQGTRLTVV.